This TCR beta chain was sequenced in a study of blood T cell repertoires in COVID-19. Turning to the study itself: Sites in the United States, Italy and Spain provided acute and convalescent COVID-19 samples. T cells, B-cell-depleted T cells, or PBMCs provided the cDNA or gDNA that served as material.

The table came from immunoSEQ multiplex PCR; TCRdb's copy has only in-frame clones and leaves some out. The table includes fewer than 70,000 clones, 75% to 95% detected once. The CDR3 consists of 15 residues. The ends lost 4 bases at V and 7 bases at J; junction bases unmatched: 6. Germline assignment: CDR1 ENHRY and CDR2 SYGVKD. The clonotype originates from a woman aged 80 or over with active COVID-19. The sample comprised peripheral blood. This sequence joins TRBV10-3 and TRBJ2-2; the match to TRBD2 covers 10 bases. This chain's CDR3 is CAISAPGLANGELFF. The CDR3 coding sequence is TGTGCCATCAGTGCCCCGGGACTAGCGAACGGGGAGCTGTTTTTT.